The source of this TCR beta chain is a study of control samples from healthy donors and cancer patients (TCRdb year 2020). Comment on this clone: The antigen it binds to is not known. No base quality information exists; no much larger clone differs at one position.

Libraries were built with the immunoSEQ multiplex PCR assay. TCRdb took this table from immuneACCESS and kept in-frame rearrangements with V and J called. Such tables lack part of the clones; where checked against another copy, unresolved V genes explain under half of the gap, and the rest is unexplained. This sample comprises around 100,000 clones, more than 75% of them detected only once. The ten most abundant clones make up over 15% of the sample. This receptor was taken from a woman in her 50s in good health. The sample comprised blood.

The DNA sequence is given as TGTGCCAGCTCCCAGGCAGCAGGGCGCAACGAGCAGTACTTC. Translated, this is CASSQAAGRNEQYF. The chain uses TRBV7-2 and TRBJ2-7; the best D guess is TRBD1, with 5 bases matching. Via the germline V gene, CDR1 is SGHTA and CDR2 FQGNSA. Its CDR3 holds 14 amino acids, cysteine through phenylalanine. Just the 42-base CDR3 DNA is kept, in frame starting at base 1. V gives up 8 bases and J gives up 5 bases, and the segment between their germline ends measures 19 bases.